A selection of T cell receptor beta chains follows, all from one sample in a study of identical twins. MiXCR, applied by TCRdb to the 5' RACE reads, yields one record per CDR3 protein. The sample includes roughly 690,000 distinct CDR3 sequences, 21% of them seen just once. This sample was also put to use in a study of T cells expressing NK-cell markers.

The sequenced material came from PBMCs. Receptors originate from a woman aged 18-35 years in good health. The CDR3 runs from the conserved cysteine through the conserved F or W. A D gene is named only where the DNA matches it firmly. Expanded clones are given a class, and other clones once, few, many or no size at all.

abundance,v_gene,j_gene,d_gene,CDR3nt,CDR3aa
once,TRBV5-6,TRBJ1-1,NA,TGTGCCAGCAGCTCCCCCGGGGCGAGGGCAACTGAAGCTTTCTTT,CASSSPGARATEAFF
few,TRBV5-6,TRBJ1-1,TRBD1,TGTGCCAGCACCAGATTTTGGGACAGACAGAACACTGAAGCTTTCTTT,CASTRFWDRQNTEAFF
many,TRBV4-2,TRBJ2-6,NA,TGTGCCAGCAGCCAAGAGATCCGGGCTGGGGCCAACGTCCTGACTTTC,CASSQEIRAGANVLTF
NA,TRBV20-1,TRBJ1-1,TRBD1,TGCAGTGCTGAAACGACAGGGGGCCACACTGAAGCTTTCTTT,CSAETTGGHTEAFF
few,TRBV20-1,TRBJ2-7,NA,TGCAGTGCCACGACGGGGAGCTCCTACGAGCAGTACTTC,CSATTGSSYEQYF
NA,TRBV6-1,TRBJ1-2,NA,TGTGCCAGCAGCCATCTCGGACATAACTATGGCTACACCTTC,CASSHLGHNYGYTF
few,TRBV20-1,TRBJ2-1,TRBD1,TGCAGTGCTAGAGCCATAACAGGGGGTTCTTTCCATGAGCAGTTCTTC,CSARAITGGSFHEQFF
few,TRBV12-3/TRBV12-4,TRBJ1-5,NA,TGTGCCAGCAGTTTAGCGCATACGACGCGGGATCAGCCCCAGCATTTT,CASSLAHTTRDQPQHF
NA,TRBV27,TRBJ2-2,NA,TGTGCCAGCAGTCGCCACGATGATGGGGCCGGGGAGCTGTTTTTT,CASSRHDDGAGELFF
few,TRBV20-1,TRBJ2-2,NA,TGCAGTGCTAGAAAAGATGCAGGGTCCGGGGAGCTGTTTTTT,CSARKDAGSGELFF
NA,TRBV7-9,TRBJ2-2,NA,TGTGCCAGCAGCCCTAATATGAACACCGGGGAGCTGTTTTTT,CASSPNMNTGELFF
NA,TRBV5-1,TRBJ2-2,NA,TGCGCCAGCAGACCCACAGGGTCGCACACCGGGGAGCTGTTTTTT,CASRPTGSHTGELFF
few,TRBV2,TRBJ2-7,NA,TGTGCCAGCATCTTGTCCTACGAGCAGTACTTC,CASILSYEQYF
NA,TRBV5-1,TRBJ2-2,NA,TGCGCCAGCCATGGGGGCAGGCTGAAGGACGGGACCGGGGAGCTGTTTTTT,CASHGGRLKDGTGELFF
many,TRBV20-1,TRBJ2-3,NA,TGCAGTGCCGCAGGGGCCCACAAGACAGATACGCAGTATTTT,CSAAGAHKTDTQYF
NA,TRBV20-1,TRBJ1-5,NA,TGCAGTGCTAGAAGGGTTGGTGCGAATCAGCCCCAGCATTTT,CSARRVGANQPQHF
many,TRBV12-3/TRBV12-4,TRBJ1-3,NA,TGTGCCAGCAGGAACCAGGGAGCTGGAAACACCATATATTTT,CASRNQGAGNTIYF
NA,TRBV29-1,TRBJ2-3,NA,TGCAGCGTTGAAGGGGGACCGAGCATGAACATCTTCCCCGGCGGGAGCACAGATACGCAGTATTTT,CSVEGGPSMNIFPGGSTDTQYF
few,TRBV11-2,TRBJ2-1,NA,TGTGCCAGCAGCTTAGAAGTCTCCTACAATGAGCAGTTCTTC,CASSLEVSYNEQFF
NA,TRBV5-1,TRBJ2-7,NA,TGCGCCAGCAGCCCCGTGGGCTTAGACTACGAGCAGTACTTC,CASSPVGLDYEQYF
few,TRBV5-1,TRBJ2-3,TRBD1,TGCGCCAGCAGCTCAACGGCAGGGGGTTTCGCAGATACGCAGTATTTT,CASSSTAGGFADTQYF
NA,TRBV5-1,TRBJ2-7,NA,TGCGCCAGCAGCTTGTACCGGACGGCGAGCCAATACGAGCAGTACTTC,CASSLYRTASQYEQYF
NA,TRBV29-1,TRBJ2-4,NA,TGCAGCGTCAGGACTCTAGCCAAAAACATTCAGTACTTC,CSVRTLAKNIQYF
few,TRBV28,TRBJ1-5,TRBD1,TGTGCCGGAAACAGGGGAATAAGCAATCAGCCCCAGCATTTT,CAGNRGISNQPQHF
NA,TRBV10-3,TRBJ2-7,NA,TGTGCCATCAGTGAGTCCGCGTTGGGGTCTCGGGTGTACGAGCAGTACTTC,CAISESALGSRVYEQYF
NA,TRBV5-1,TRBJ2-5,TRBD1,TGCGCCAGCAGCCGCGACAGGGGTGTGACGGAGACCCAGTACTTC,CASSRDRGVTETQYF
NA,TRBV10-3,TRBJ2-7,NA,TGTGCCACCAGAGGGACCGCCAGCTCCTACGAGCAGTACTTC,CATRGTASSYEQYF
NA,TRBV27,TRBJ2-5,NA,TGTGCCAGCAGTTTGTTTAGGCAAGAAGAGACCCAGTACTTC,CASSLFRQEETQYF
few,TRBV9,TRBJ2-5,NA,TGTGCCAGCAGCGAGGGGGATGGGCTAGCGGAGACCCAGTACTTC,CASSEGDGLAETQYF